The 31 T cell receptor beta chains reported below all come from one sample, sequenced in a study of identical twins. TCRdb used MiXCR to reprocess the 5' RACE reads, holding one entry per CDR3 protein. The profile shows approximately 620,000 distinct CDR3 sequences, roughly 8% of them singletons. These same data were also listed under a study on yellow fever vaccine responses in identical twins.

Material: PBMCs. The receptors originated from a woman aged 18-35 years in good health.

This clonotype was counted ten times or more. The genes are TRBV25-1 and TRBJ2-7; no clear D. From germline, CDR1 is MGHDK and CDR2 SYGVNS. The CDR3 has 12 amino acids. The V end was cut by 2 bases, the J end by 2 bases, with 4 bases between. In DNA form, the CDR3 reads TGTGCCAGCAGTGAAGGGGCCTACGAGCAGTACTTC. This sequence encodes CASSEGAYEQYF.

This clonotype was counted only a few times. The chain employs TRBV29-1 and TRBJ1-2; 7 bases are shared with TRBD1. CDR1 is SQVTM, CDR2 ANQGSEA, per germline. J was trimmed by 4 bases and V by 6 bases; bases with no gene match: 11. The CDR3 runs 14 residues. The CDR3 DNA sequence: TGCAGCGTGGAAAGACAGGGATCCCGCTATGGCTACACCTTC. It specifies CSVERQGSRYGYTF. The full variable domain, in which reference TRBV29-1 and TRBJ1-2 provide the parts outside the CDR3, is SAVISQKPSRDICQRGTSLTIQCQVDSQVTMMFWYRQQPGQSLTLIATANQGSEATYESGFVIDKFPISRPNLTFSTLTVSNMSPEDSSIYLCSVERQGSRYGYTFGSGTRLTVV.

This clonotype was seen at least ten times. The junction differs from germline at one of its ends, possibly a read error. The chain carries TRBV5-1 and TRBJ2-3; 7 bases map to TRBD1. In germline, CDR1 is SGHRS, CDR2 YFSETQ. The CDR3 totals 15 residues. In nucleotides, the CDR3 is TGTGCCAGCAGCCCCCGACAGGGTAGCACAGATACGCAGTATTTT. The encoded protein is CASSPRQGSTDTQYF.

The chain couples TRBV7-2 to TRBJ2-1, with D tentatively TRBD2 (5 bases). The ends were cut back, 3 bases at V and 8 bases at J, with 11 bases in the middle. CDR1 and CDR2 from the germline V gene are SGHTA and FQGNSA. The CDR3 totals 13 residues. In DNA form, the CDR3 reads TGTGCCAGCAGCTTTGACGGGAACGATGAGCAGTTCTTC. Translation: CASSFDGNDEQFF. Using reference TRBV7-2 and TRBJ2-1 for the parts outside the CDR3, the full variable domain is GAGVSQSPSNKVTEKGKDVELRCDPISGHTALYWYRQSLGQGLEFLIYFQGNSAPDKSGLPSDRFSAERTGGSVSTLTIQRTQQEDSAVYLCASSFDGNDEQFFGPGTRLTVL.

The chain joins TRBV24-1 to TRBJ2-7; 8 bases fit TRBD1. The CDR3 is 16 amino acids. Germline CDR1 is KGHDR and CDR2 is SFDVKD. Losses at the gene ends were 4 bases for V and 4 bases for J; bases not matched to a gene: 11. This CDR3 is CATSDSGQGNWYEQYF. The CDR3 bases are TGTGCCACCAGTGACTCTGGACAGGGAAATTGGTACGAGCAGTACTTC.

This clonotype was seen more than once but under ten times. This chain uses TRBV20-1 with TRBJ2-1; D possibly corresponds to TRBD1 (6 bases). Trimming removed 0 bases from V and 7 bases from J, with 10 bases in between. This CDR3 spans 13 amino acids. Germline CDR1 is DFQATT and CDR2 is SNEGSKA (reference sequence). CDR3 amino acids: CSARDDRRNEQFF. DNA for the CDR3: TGCAGTGCTAGAGATGACAGGAGGAATGAGCAGTTCTTC.

There are a few counts of this clonotype. This rearrangement joins TRBV6-5 to TRBJ2-2; D is undetermined. V was trimmed by 6 bases and J by 6 bases, leaving 8 bases between them. The germline V gene encodes CDR1 MNHEY and CDR2 SVGAGI. CDR3 length equals 12 residues. The CDR3 nucleotides are TGTGCCAGCAGCTACGTATCCGGGGAGCTGTTTTTT. Residues: CASSYVSGELFF.

V gene TRBV15 combines with J gene TRBJ2-1; D may be TRBD2 (6 bases). The V gene's germline CDR1 is LNHNV and CDR2 YYDKDF (reference sequence). The V end was cut by 0 bases, the J end by 3 bases, with 9 bases between. CDR3 length: 15 residues. In DNA, the CDR3 is TGTGCCACCAGCAGAGATCAGGGACTCTACAATGAGCAGTTCTTC. This translates into CATSRDQGLYNEQFF.

The gene calls are TRBV29-1 and TRBJ2-6; no reliable D call. Germline lookup yields CDR1 SQVTM and CDR2 ANQGSEA. This CDR3 is built from 12 residues. The V end was cut by 7 bases, the J end by 1 base, with 5 bases between. The CDR3 reads CSAKSGANVLTF. For the CDR3, the DNA is TGCAGCGCCAAGTCTGGGGCCAACGTCCTGACTTTC.

This clonotype was recorded at least ten times. This chain uses TRBV20-1 with TRBJ2-7; 7 positions agree with TRBD2. The CDR3 has 16 amino acids. V lost 6 bases to trimming and J lost 1 base; unmatched junction nucleotides: 15. The germline gives CDR1 DFQATT, CDR2 SNEGSKA (reference sequence). CDR3 sequence: CSARPQLSGDSYEQYF. CDR3 bases: TGCAGTGCCCGGCCACAATTGAGCGGGGATTCCTACGAGCAGTACTTC.

In its sample, this clonotype was seen a few times. The CDR3 protein is CASSPGTSGRVSPMETQYF. CDR3 nucleotides: TGTGCCAGCAGCCCCGGGACTAGCGGGAGGGTATCTCCAATGGAGACCCAGTACTTC. The J gene is TRBJ2-5, the V gene TRBV11-2; TRBD2 agrees at 16 bases. This CDR3 region has 19 residues. After removal of 5 bases from V and 5 bases from J, the junction contained 14 bases not matched to a gene. Germline CDR1 SGHAT, CDR2 FQNNGV.

The chain uses TRBV29-1 and TRBJ1-5; weak D call: TRBD1 (6 bases). The ends were cut back, 1 base at V and 4 bases at J, with 11 bases in the middle. CDR3 length equals 14 residues. Germline CDR1 reads SQVTM; CDR2 reads ANQGSEA. CDR3 sequence: CSVEVTGSNQPQHF. The CDR3 region has the DNA TGCAGCGTTGAAGTGACAGGTTCTAATCAGCCCCAGCATTTT.

This clonotype occurred many times. The rearrangement joins TRBV12-3 or TRBV12-4 to TRBJ2-1, with TRBD2 matching over 12 bases. The CDR3 is 14 amino acids. V trimming: 6 bases; J trimming: 15 bases; junction bases outside the gene matches: 12. This CDR3 reads CASSQRTSGNSVFF. CDR3 DNA: TGTGCCAGCAGCCAAAGGACTAGCGGGAACTCTGTGTTCTTC.

The sample holds a few counts of this clonotype. The V gene is TRBV12-3 or TRBV12-4, the J gene TRBJ2-5; TRBD1 matches at 9 bases. With 3 bases clipped from V and 5 bases from J, the junction kept 4 bases outside the gene matches. The CDR3 has 14 amino acids. CDR3 sequence: CASSFRQGGETQYF. In DNA, the CDR3 is TGTGCCAGCAGTTTCCGACAGGGGGGCGAGACCCAGTACTTC.

This clonotype was detected ten times or more. DNA of the CDR3: TGCAGTGCTAGATTCCGCCAGGGGCAGAGCTCCTACGAGCAGTACTTC. This sequence encodes CSARFRQGQSSYEQYF. V gene TRBV20-1 combines with J gene TRBJ2-7, with D possibly matching TRBD1 (6 bases). The length of the CDR3 is 16 residues. Trimming took off 2 bases at V and 0 bases at J, with 17 bases between the two ends. CDR1 is DFQATT and CDR2 is SNEGSKA in the germline V gene (reference sequence).

The chain combines TRBV7-9 with TRBJ2-7, with 7 nucleotides matching TRBD1. With V trimmed by 4 bases and J by 2 bases, 8 bases remained unmatched. This CDR3 contains 15 residues. Germline lookup yields CDR1 SEHNR and CDR2 FQNEAQ (reference sequence). CDR3 coding DNA: TGTGCCAGCAGCTCTCGAGAGGGGGCTGCCTACGAGCAGTACTTC. Translated, it gives CASSSREGAAYEQYF.

Ten or more counts support this clonotype. The chain has TRBV5-6 and TRBJ2-5; possibly TRBD1 for D (6 bases). Trimming stripped 3 bases from V and 2 bases from J, with 11 bases between. From germline, CDR1 is SGHDT and CDR2 YYEEEE. This CDR3 has 14 residues. The CDR3 DNA reads TGTGCCAGCAGCTGGGGGCCTCAGCAAGAGACCCAGTACTTC. This encodes CASSWGPQQETQYF.

J is TRBJ2-5 and V is TRBV2, with 7 positions matching TRBD1. This CDR3 comprises 14 residues. CDR1 and CDR2 from the germline V gene are SNHLY and FYNNEI. The V segment lost 6 bases and the J segment 5 bases; nucleotides outside the gene matches: 9. CDR3 residues: CASREGQLGETQYF. The CDR3, as DNA: TGTGCCAGCAGAGAGGGACAGTTGGGGGAGACCCAGTACTTC.

Ten or more counts support this clonotype. The chain employs TRBV12-3 or TRBV12-4 and TRBJ2-7; D ambiguous. V lost 4 bases, J lost 6 bases, and 10 bases lay in between. This CDR3 spans 12 amino acids. CDR3 loop: CASSSPSAEQYF. Here the CDR3 DNA reads TGTGCCAGCAGTTCGCCCTCAGCCGAGCAGTACTTC.

This chain's CDR3 is CAIRRLTGGPDIITDTQYF. CDR3 nucleotide sequence: TGTGCCATCAGAAGACTTACCGGGGGACCAGACATTATCACAGATACGCAGTATTTT. The V call is TRBV10-3, the J call TRBJ2-3; the D gene is possibly TRBD2 (6 bases). Germline V gene lookup returns CDR1 ENHRY and CDR2 SYGVKD. V was pared by 6 bases and J by 2 bases, with 27 bases between. The length of the CDR3 is 19 residues.

This chain uses TRBV28 with TRBJ2-5, with D possibly TRBD1 on 6 matching bases. Per the germline V gene, CDR1 is MDHEN and CDR2 is SYDVKM. Trimming left V 8 bases short and J 4 bases short, with 17 bases between. This CDR3 has 14 amino acids. CDR3 sequence reads: CASGAGTIAETQYF. The CDR3 DNA follows: TGTGCCAGCGGAGCCGGGACAATCGCAGAGACCCAGTACTTC.

This clonotype was detected only a few times. This chain uses TRBV19 with TRBJ2-2; 14 positions agree with TRBD2. J lost 4 bases, V lost 3 bases, and 7 bases had no gene match. There are 18 residues in the CDR3. CDR1 is LNHDA and CDR2 is SQIVND in the germline V gene (reference sequence). DNA of the CDR3: TGTGCCAGTAGTATCTCCGGGACTAGCGGGGGCCGCACCGGGGAGCTGTTTTTT. Translation gives CASSISGTSGGRTGELFF.

This clonotype has ten or more counts. This sequence joins TRBV7-8 and TRBJ2-7; 7 bases fit TRBD2. Germline CDR1 is SGHVS and CDR2 is FQNEAQ. Germline trimming cut 2 bases from V and 4 bases from J; bases unmatched to any gene: 14. The CDR3 covers 17 residues. The CDR3 coding sequence is TGTGCCAGCAGCTTACAGGGTTGGGACTACACTTCGTACGAGCAGTACTTC. Translated: CASSLQGWDYTSYEQYF.

The chain combines TRBV10-3 with TRBJ2-3; 7 positions agree with TRBD2. Unmatched junction bases numbered 9, after V lost 6 bases and J lost 3 bases. The CDR3 is 15 residues long. Per germline, CDR1 ENHRY and CDR2 SYGVKD. The chain's CDR3 is CAISLGRVGTDTQYF. The CDR3 DNA reads TGTGCCATCAGCCTGGGGAGGGTGGGGACAGATACGCAGTATTTT.

This clonotype has just a few counts. The chain recombines TRBV28 with TRBJ2-7, with no clear D. This CDR3 region has 13 residues. With 7 bases removed from V and 0 bases from J, the gap between germline ends came to 10 bases. Germline V CDR1 and CDR2: MDHEN, SYDVKM. The CDR3 region has the DNA TGTGCCAGCAAGAGACCGCACTCCTACGAGCAGTACTTC. It is translated as CASKRPHSYEQYF. The full variable domain, completed using reference TRBV28 and TRBJ2-7, is DVKVTQSSRYLVKRTGEKVFLECVQDMDHENMFWYRQDPGLGLRLIYFSYDVKMKEKGDIPEGYSVSREKKERFSLILESASTNQTSMYLCASKRPHSYEQYFGPGTRLTVT.

This clonotype showed up just a few times. V usage is TRBV29-1 and J usage is TRBJ2-7; 12 nucleotides agree with TRBD1. The CDR3 is 16 amino acids. Germline CDR1 reads SQVTM; CDR2 reads ANQGSEA. Trimming at V came to 7 bases and at J to 4 bases, leaving 14 bases not matched to a gene. The CDR3 bases are TGCAGCGCCCGAGGGTTGAGGGACAGGGGGCAGTACGAGCAGTACTTC. The encoded protein is CSARGLRDRGQYEQYF.

This chain uses TRBV7-6 with TRBJ2-1; 11 bases are a match to TRBD2. The CDR3 is 17 amino acids. V lost 5 bases and J lost 5; bases outside the gene matches: 11. Germline-derived CDR1 and CDR2 are SGHVS and FNYEAQ. CDR3 sequence: CASSTRGLAGGNNEQFF. CDR3 sequence (DNA): TGTGCCAGCAGCACTAGAGGCCTAGCGGGGGGCAACAATGAGCAGTTCTTC.

This clonotype was detected only a few times. This chain joins TRBV25-1 and TRBJ1-2; D is undetermined. The CDR3 contains 15 residues. V lost 3 bases and J 0 bases, leaving 11 bases between the germline ends. Germline CDR1 and CDR2: MGHDK and SYGVNS. The CDR3 loop is CASSDSGIANYGYTF. For the CDR3, the DNA is TGTGCCAGCAGTGATTCGGGGATAGCTAACTATGGCTACACCTTC.

A few counts support this clonotype. This rearrangement joins TRBV5-6 to TRBJ2-1; TRBD1 agrees at 7 bases. J lost 1 base, V lost 3 bases, and 10 bases had no gene match. Germline CDR1 and CDR2: SGHDT and YYEEEE. The CDR3 has 17 amino acids. The CDR3 region has the DNA TGTGCCAGCAGCTCGGGCGGTACGGGACAGTCCTACAATGAGCAGTTCTTC. It translates to CASSSGGTGQSYNEQFF.

This clonotype was counted only a few times. The chain couples TRBV12-3 or TRBV12-4 to TRBJ1-5, with D possibly TRBD1 on 5 matching bases. The CDR3 loop spans 14 amino acids. V dropped 4 bases and J dropped 4 bases, with 11 bases sitting between them. The CDR3: CASSSEGQNQPQHF. The CDR3, as DNA: TGTGCCAGCAGTTCGGAGGGGCAGAATCAGCCCCAGCATTTT.

V is TRBV29-1 and J is TRBJ2-3, with no clear D. The V end was cut by 3 bases, the J end by 2 bases, with 12 bases between. Germline V gene sequence: CDR1 SQVTM, CDR2 ANQGSEA. CDR3 length equals 14 residues. The CDR3 reads CSVDVAGTTDTQYF. The CDR3 nucleotides read TGCAGCGTTGATGTTGCCGGTACCACAGATACGCAGTATTTT.